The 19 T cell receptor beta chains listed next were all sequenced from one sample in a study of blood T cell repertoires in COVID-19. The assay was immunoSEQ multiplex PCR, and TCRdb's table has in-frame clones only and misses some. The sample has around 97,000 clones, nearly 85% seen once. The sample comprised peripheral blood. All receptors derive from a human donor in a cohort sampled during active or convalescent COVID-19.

Here the CDR3 reads CASSQDRLAQNTGELFF. CDR3 coding DNA: TGCGCCAGCAGCCAAGATCGACTAGCTCAGAACACCGGGGAGCTGTTTTTT. The rearrangement links TRBV4-3 to TRBJ2-2, with TRBD2 identical over 7 bases. Germline CDR1 reads LGHNA; CDR2 reads YSLEER. CDR3 length equals 17 residues. The J segment lost 1 base and the V segment lost 0 bases, leaving 5 bases of the junction unmatched.

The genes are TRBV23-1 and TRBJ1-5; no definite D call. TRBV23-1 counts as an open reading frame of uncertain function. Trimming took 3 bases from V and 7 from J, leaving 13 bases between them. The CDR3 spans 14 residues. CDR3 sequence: CASSHPRVWQPQHF. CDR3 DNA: TGCGCCAGCAGTCATCCCCGGGTCTGGCAGCCCCAGCATTTT.

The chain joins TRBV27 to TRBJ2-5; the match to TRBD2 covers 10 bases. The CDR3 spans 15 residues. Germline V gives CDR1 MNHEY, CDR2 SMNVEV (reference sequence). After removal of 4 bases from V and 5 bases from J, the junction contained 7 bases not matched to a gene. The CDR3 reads CASSSPSGGIETQYF. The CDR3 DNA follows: TGTGCCAGCAGTTCCCCTAGCGGGGGAATCGAGACCCAGTACTTC.

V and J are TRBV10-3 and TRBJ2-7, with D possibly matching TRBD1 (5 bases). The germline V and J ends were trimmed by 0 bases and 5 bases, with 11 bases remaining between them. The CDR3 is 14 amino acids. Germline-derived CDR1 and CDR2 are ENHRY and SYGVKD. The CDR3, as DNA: TGTGCCATCAGTGAGTCGTACCTCAGGGACGAGCAGTACTTC. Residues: CAISESYLRDEQYF.

The CDR3 reads CASSWGQGYEQYF. CDR3 DNA sequence: TGTGCCAGCAGCTGGGGACAGGGATATGAGCAGTACTTC. This chain connects TRBV11-2 to TRBJ2-7; TRBD1 matches at 9 bases. The CDR3 loop spans 13 amino acids. Trimming cost V 4 bases and J 7 bases; bases outside gene matches: 5. The germline CDR1 and CDR2 sequences are SGHAT and FQNNGV. The variable domain in full, completed from reference TRBV11-2 and TRBJ2-7, reads EAGVAQSPRYKIIEKRQSVAFWCNPISGHATLYWYQQILGQGPKLLIQFQNNGVVDDSQLPKDRFSAERLKGVDSTLKIQPAKLEDSAVYLCASSWGQGYEQYFGPGTRLTVT.

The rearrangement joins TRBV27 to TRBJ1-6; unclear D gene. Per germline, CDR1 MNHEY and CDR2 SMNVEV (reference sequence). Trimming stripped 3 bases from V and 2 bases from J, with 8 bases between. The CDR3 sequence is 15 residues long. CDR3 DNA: TGTGCCAGCAGTTTTGGCGGGCCCTATAATTCACCCCTCCACTTT. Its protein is CASSFGGPYNSPLHF.

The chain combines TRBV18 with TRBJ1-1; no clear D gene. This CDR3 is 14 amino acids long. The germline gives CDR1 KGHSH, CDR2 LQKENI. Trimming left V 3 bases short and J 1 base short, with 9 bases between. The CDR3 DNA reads TGTGCCAGCTCACCGATGACAACGAACACTGAAGCTTTCTTT. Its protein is CASSPMTTNTEAFF.

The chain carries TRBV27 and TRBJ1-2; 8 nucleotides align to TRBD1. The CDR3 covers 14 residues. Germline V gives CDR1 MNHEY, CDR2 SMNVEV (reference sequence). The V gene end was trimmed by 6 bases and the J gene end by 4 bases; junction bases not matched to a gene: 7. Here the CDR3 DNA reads TGTGCCAGCAGCCCAACAGGGGGTAGCTATGGCTACACCTTC. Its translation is CASSPTGGSYGYTF.

The CDR3 DNA is TGTGCCATCAGAGGGACAGGGGGTGCTGAAGCTTTCTTT. This codes for CAIRGTGGAEAFF. This chain joins TRBV10-3 and TRBJ1-1, with 11 bases identical to TRBD1. Trimming took 6 bases from V and 6 from J; bases not matched to a gene: 3. The CDR3 is 13 residues long. Germline assignment: CDR1 ENHRY and CDR2 SYGVKD.

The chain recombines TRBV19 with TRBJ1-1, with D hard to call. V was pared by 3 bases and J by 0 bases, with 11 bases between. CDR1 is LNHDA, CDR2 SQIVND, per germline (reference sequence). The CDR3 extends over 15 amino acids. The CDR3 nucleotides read TGTGCCAGTAGTATGGCAGATAGCATGAACACTGAAGCTTTCTTT. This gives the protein CASSMADSMNTEAFF.

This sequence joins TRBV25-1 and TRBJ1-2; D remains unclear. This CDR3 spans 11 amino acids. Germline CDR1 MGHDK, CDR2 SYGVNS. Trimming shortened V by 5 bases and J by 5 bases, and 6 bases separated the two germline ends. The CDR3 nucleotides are TGTGCCAGCAGTTACGGTTATGGCTACACCTTC. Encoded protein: CASSYGYGYTF.

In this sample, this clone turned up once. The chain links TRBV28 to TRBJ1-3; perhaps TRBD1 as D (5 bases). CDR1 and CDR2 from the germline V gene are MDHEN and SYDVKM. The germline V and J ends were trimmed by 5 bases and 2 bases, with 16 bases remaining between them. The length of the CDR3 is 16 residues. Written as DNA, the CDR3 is TGTGCCAGCAGTCCTTCGACAGCCTTGGCTGGAAACACCATATATTTT. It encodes CASSPSTALAGNTIYF.

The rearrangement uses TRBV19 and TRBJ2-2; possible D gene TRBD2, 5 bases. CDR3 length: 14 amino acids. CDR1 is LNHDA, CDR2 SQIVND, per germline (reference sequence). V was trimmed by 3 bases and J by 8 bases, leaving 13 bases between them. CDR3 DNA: TGTGCCAGTAGTATTGCGGGTACGACTGGGGAGCTGTTTTTT. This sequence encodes CASSIAGTTGELFF. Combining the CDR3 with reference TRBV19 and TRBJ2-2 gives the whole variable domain DGGITQSPKYLFRKEGQNVTLSCEQNLNHDAMYWYRQDPGQGLRLIYYSQIVNDFQKGDIAEGYSVSREKKESFPLTVTSAQKNPTAFYLCASSIAGTTGELFFGEGSRLTVL.

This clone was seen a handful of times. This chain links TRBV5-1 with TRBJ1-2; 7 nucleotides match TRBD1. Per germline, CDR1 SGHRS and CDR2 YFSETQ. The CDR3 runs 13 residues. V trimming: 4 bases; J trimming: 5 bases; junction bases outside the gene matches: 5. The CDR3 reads CASSEGQVYGYTF. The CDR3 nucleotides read TGCGCCAGCAGCGAAGGACAGGTATATGGCTACACCTTC. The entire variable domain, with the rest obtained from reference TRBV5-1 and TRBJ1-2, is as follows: KAGVTQTPRYLIKTRGQQVTLSCSPISGHRSVSWYQQTPGQGLQFLFEYFSETQRNKGNFPGRFSGRQFSNSRSEMNVSTLELGDSALYLCASSEGQVYGYTFGSGTRLTVV.

The CDR3 sequence: CASRVDSSYNEQFF. CDR3 DNA sequence: TGCGCCAGCCGGGTCGATAGCTCCTACAATGAGCAGTTCTTC. V gene TRBV5-1 combines with J gene TRBJ2-1; no firm D call. Germline lookup yields CDR1 SGHRS and CDR2 YFSETQ. The CDR3 has 14 residues. The V end was cut by 7 bases, the J end by 0 bases, with 11 bases between.

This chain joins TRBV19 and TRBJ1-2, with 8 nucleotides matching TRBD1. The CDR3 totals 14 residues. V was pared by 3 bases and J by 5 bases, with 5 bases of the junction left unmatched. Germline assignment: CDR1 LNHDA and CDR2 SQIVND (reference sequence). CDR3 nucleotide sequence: TGTGCCAGTAGTATCGCAACAGGGGGGTATGGCTACACCTTC. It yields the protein CASSIATGGYGYTF.

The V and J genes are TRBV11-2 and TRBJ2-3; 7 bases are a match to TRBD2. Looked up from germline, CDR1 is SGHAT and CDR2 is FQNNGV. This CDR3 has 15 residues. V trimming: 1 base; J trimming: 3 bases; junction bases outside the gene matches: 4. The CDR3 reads CASSLVPGGTDTQYF. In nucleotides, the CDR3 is TGTGCCAGCAGCTTAGTCCCCGGGGGGACAGATACGCAGTATTTT.

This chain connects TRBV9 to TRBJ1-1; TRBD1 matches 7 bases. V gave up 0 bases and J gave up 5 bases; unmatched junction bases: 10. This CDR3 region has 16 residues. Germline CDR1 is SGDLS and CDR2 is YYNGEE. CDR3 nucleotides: TGTGCCAGCAGCGTAGTGCGATTAGGGGGCAGTACTGAAGCTTTCTTT. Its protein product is CASSVVRLGGSTEAFF.

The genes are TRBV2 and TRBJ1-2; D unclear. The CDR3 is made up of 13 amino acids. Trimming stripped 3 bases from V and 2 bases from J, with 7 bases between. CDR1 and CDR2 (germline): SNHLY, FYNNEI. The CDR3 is CASSDSVNYGYTF. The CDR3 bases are TGTGCCAGCAGTGACAGCGTGAACTATGGCTACACCTTC.